The 11 T cell receptor beta chains in this list originate from one sample, sequenced in a study of PD-1 blockade in classical Hodgkin lymphoma. Clones were sequenced by immunoSEQ multiplex PCR, and TCRdb holds only the in-frame ones, with some missing. Of about 30,000 clones listed, 70% to 90% were seen once; the top ten hold around 0.58%. Specified time point: cycle 4 day 1 (C4D1), after 5 to 7 weeks of nivolumab. All trial patients relapsed after autologous stem cell transplantation. Out of thawed PBMCs, magnetic negative selection purified CD4+ T cells. Here the sequenced sample was CD4+ T cells from blood, taken before the fourth cycle of nivolumab. The receptors shown here come from a human donor with classical Hodgkin lymphoma.

This rearrangement joins TRBV5-4 to TRBJ2-5, with TRBD1 matching 7 bases. Trimming at V came to 1 base and at J to 4 bases, leaving 4 bases not matched to a gene. Per the germline V gene, CDR1 is SGHNT and CDR2 is YYREEE (reference sequence). CDR3 size: 14 residues. The CDR3 region is CASSLKGAGETQYF. CDR3 nucleotide sequence: TGTGCCAGCAGCTTGAAGGGGGCTGGAGAGACCCAGTACTTC.

The chain is built from TRBV5-1 and TRBJ2-7; either TRBD1 or TRBD2 may fit D (5 bases each). This CDR3 has 12 residues. V was clipped by 0 bases and J by 7 bases, with 8 bases between them. CDR1 and CDR2 from the germline V gene are SGHRS and YFSETQ. The CDR3, as DNA: TGCGCCAGCAGCTTGGTCGAGGGGGAGCAGTACTTC. This translates into CASSLVEGEQYF.

The chain recombines TRBV29-1 with TRBJ1-1, with unresolved D. Germline V CDR1 and CDR2: SQVTM, ANQGSEA. This CDR3 has 11 amino acids. Trimming pared 5 bases from V and 10 bases from J, leaving 14 bases between. CDR3 bases: TGCAGCGTTCGACGGATGAGAGTAGCTTTCTTT. Protein sequence: CSVRRMRVAFF.

The rearrangement links TRBV5-1 to TRBJ2-1; 8 nucleotides match TRBD2. Germline loops: CDR1 SGHRS, CDR2 YFSETQ. V lost 0 bases, J lost 1 base, and 3 bases stayed unmatched. The CDR3 runs 16 residues. The CDR3 sequence is CASSLGGGTSYNEQFF. CDR3 bases: TGCGCCAGCAGCTTGGGCGGGGGGACTTCCTACAATGAGCAGTTCTTC.

J is TRBJ1-1 and V is TRBV6-5; D might be TRBD1 (6 bases). The germline gives CDR1 MNHEY, CDR2 SVGAGI. The CDR3 loop spans 14 amino acids. With 8 bases removed from V and 0 bases from J, the gap between germline ends came to 13 bases. The CDR3 protein is CASRQGQLNTEAFF. The CDR3 DNA reads TGTGCCAGCCGGCAGGGGCAGTTGAACACTGAAGCTTTCTTT.

J is TRBJ2-3 and V is TRBV7-8; maybe TRBD2 (6 bases). CDR1 and CDR2 (germline): SGHVS, FQNEAQ. The CDR3 extends over 13 amino acids. The ends were cut back, 3 bases at V and 7 bases at J, with 11 bases in the middle. The CDR3 reads CASSLTSLNTQYF. The CDR3 DNA reads TGTGCCAGCAGCTTGACTAGTTTAAATACGCAGTATTTT.

This chain connects TRBV25-1 to TRBJ2-3; D is uncertain. Germline CDR1 MGHDK, CDR2 SYGVNS. Trimming pared 6 bases from V and 2 bases from J, leaving 6 bases between. This CDR3 is 12 amino acids long. Here the CDR3 reads CASRGNTDTQYF. The CDR3 nucleotides read TGTGCCAGCAGAGGGAACACAGATACGCAGTATTTT.

This clone showed up just a few times. V gene TRBV5-6 combines with J gene TRBJ1-5; a possible D gene is TRBD1 (6 bases). Germline V gene data show CDR1 as SGHDT and CDR2 as YYEEEE. This CDR3 has 14 residues. Deletions cut 1 base from V and 7 bases from J, with 12 bases between. The CDR3 loop reads CASSLFTGKQPQHF. The CDR3 DNA follows: TGTGCCAGCAGCTTGTTTACAGGGAAGCAGCCCCAGCATTTT.

V usage is TRBV9 and J usage is TRBJ2-3; 10 nucleotides agree with TRBD1. The CDR3 is made up of 17 amino acids. Germline CDR1 reads SGDLS; CDR2 reads YYNGEE. V shed 4 bases, J shed 4 bases, and the junction held 12 bases outside the gene matches. The DNA for the CDR3 is TGTGCCAGCAGCCCGAGGGGGACAGGGGCGAACGCAGATACGCAGTATTTT. This translates into CASSPRGTGANADTQYF.

V usage is TRBV5-1 and J usage is TRBJ2-3; 9 nucleotides align to TRBD2. The CDR3 length is 15 residues. V trimming: 0 bases; J trimming: 4 bases; junction bases outside the gene matches: 3. From germline, CDR1 is SGHRS and CDR2 YFSETQ. In DNA form, the CDR3 reads TGCGCCAGCAGCTTGGGAGCGGGGGGCTCAGATACGCAGTATTTT. It is translated as CASSLGAGGSDTQYF.

This clone appeared a few times. CDR3 region: CASSPGSYGYTF. CDR3 coding DNA: TGTGCCAGTAGTCCAGGATCCTATGGCTACACCTTC. The chain uses TRBV19 and TRBJ1-2; D uncertain. The germline CDR1 and CDR2 sequences are LNHDA and SQIVND (reference sequence). V dropped 5 bases and J dropped 4 bases, with 8 bases sitting between them. CDR3 length: 12 residues. Supplemented by reference TRBV19 and TRBJ1-2, the full variable domain reads DGGITQSPKYLFRKEGQNVTLSCEQNLNHDAMYWYRQDPGQGLRLIYYSQIVNDFQKGDIAEGYSVSREKKESFPLTVTSAQKNPTAFYLCASSPGSYGYTFGSGTRLTVV.